This T cell receptor beta chain was captured by sequencing in a study of human T cells and chemical hapten exposure. In TCRdb, the RACE reads were re-called with MiXCR into one record per CDR3 protein. Of 180,000 or so distinct CDR3 sequences in the sample, 20% to 25% are singletons; the top ten hold about 6.7%. The CDR3 is 14 residues long. Germline trimming cut 6 bases from V and 6 bases from J; bases unmatched to any gene: 9. Described time point: patch test 1, 2 weeks after DPC sensitization. Indicated treatment: therapeutic diphenylcyclopropenone sensitization with weekly scalp DPC. The study drew its donors from alopecia patients who were 18 to 70 years old and suitable for DPC.

The source of this sequence is a woman between 45 and 60 years old with alopecia areata. Some clones in this sample may be carry-over from other donors' samples. This sequence joins TRBV12-3 or TRBV12-4 and TRBJ1-1; 8 bases agree with TRBD1. Specimen: whole blood, collected in connection with sensitization to the hapten diphenylcyclopropenone (DPC). CDR3: CASSSDRARAEAFF. CDR3 nucleotides: TGTGCCAGCAGCTCGGACAGGGCGAGGGCTGAAGCTTTCTTT.